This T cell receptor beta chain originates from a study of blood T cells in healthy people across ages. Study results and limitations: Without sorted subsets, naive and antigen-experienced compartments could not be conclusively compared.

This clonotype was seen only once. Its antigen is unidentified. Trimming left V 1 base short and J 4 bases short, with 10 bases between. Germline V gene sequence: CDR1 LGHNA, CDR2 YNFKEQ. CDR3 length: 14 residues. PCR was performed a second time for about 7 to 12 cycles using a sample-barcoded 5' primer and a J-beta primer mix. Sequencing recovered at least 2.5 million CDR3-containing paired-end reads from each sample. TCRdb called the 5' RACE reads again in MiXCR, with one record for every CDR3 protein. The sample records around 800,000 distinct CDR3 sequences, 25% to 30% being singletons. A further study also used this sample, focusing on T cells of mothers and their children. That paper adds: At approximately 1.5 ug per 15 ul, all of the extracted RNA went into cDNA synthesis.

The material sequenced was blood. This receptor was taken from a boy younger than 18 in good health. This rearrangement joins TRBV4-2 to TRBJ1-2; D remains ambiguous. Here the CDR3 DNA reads TGTGCCAGCAGCCAAGCTGTCAGCCCCTATGGCTACACCTTC. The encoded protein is CASSQAVSPYGYTF.